This passage covers 21 T cell receptor beta chains from one sample sequenced in a study of blood T cell repertoires in COVID-19. Data came from immunoSEQ multiplex PCR; TCRdb stores just in-frame clones and leaves some out. The sample holds about 210,000 clones; approximately 86% are singletons and the top ten take 0.65% to 0.85%. Sequencing used peripheral blood. These receptor sequences come from a middle-aged man with acute or convalescent COVID-19.

The J gene is TRBJ1-2, the V gene TRBV6-2 or TRBV6-3; a weak D match, TRBD1 (5 bases). The CDR3 sequence is 17 residues long. Germline lookup yields CDR1 MNHEY and CDR2 SVGEGT. V lost 4 bases, J lost 1 base, and 19 bases lay in between. CDR3 loop: CASSSPPGRDLNYGYTF. CDR3 coding DNA: TGTGCCAGCAGTTCCCCCCCAGGGCGGGATCTTAACTATGGCTACACCTTC.

This clone has a handful of counts. The CDR3 spells CASSPAWSDQETQYF. The CDR3 DNA sequence: TGTGCCAGCAGCCCAGCATGGTCAGACCAAGAGACCCAGTACTTC. The chain combines TRBV7-8 with TRBJ2-5, with unresolved D. Trimming shortened V by 5 bases and J by 0 bases, and 13 bases separated the two germline ends. Germline values: CDR1 SGHVS, CDR2 FQNEAQ. The CDR3 length is 15 residues.

The V and J genes are TRBV10-1 and TRBJ2-3; D perhaps matches TRBD1 (7 bases). This CDR3 comprises 14 residues. Germline CDR1 reads WNHNN; CDR2 reads SYGVQD (reference sequence). Trimming left V 2 bases short and J 7 bases short, with 13 bases between. CDR3 bases: TGCGCCAGCAGTGAGGTGGAGGGGGCGTATACGCAGTATTTT. Translation: CASSEVEGAYTQYF.

The genes are TRBV6-5 and TRBJ2-7, with 7 bases fitting TRBD1. CDR1 is MNHEY, CDR2 SVGAGI, per germline. The CDR3 totals 15 residues. The J segment lost 4 bases and the V segment lost 7 bases, leaving 13 bases of the junction unmatched. In nucleotides, the CDR3 is TGTGCCAGCACGGTCGTTGGGACAGATCTTTACGAGCAGTACTTC. It encodes CASTVVGTDLYEQYF.

This clone turned up a few times. This chain connects TRBV4-1 to TRBJ2-1, with 10 bases matching TRBD2. CDR3 length: 19 residues. Looked up from germline, CDR1 is MGHRA and CDR2 is YSYEKL. Trimming removed 0 bases from V and 6 bases from J; junction bases left unmatched: 14. Here the CDR3 reads CASSQDTVPGPSGSNEQFF. CDR3 coding DNA: TGCGCCAGCAGCCAAGATACAGTACCGGGCCCTAGCGGGAGCAATGAGCAGTTCTTC.

This chain links TRBV6-5 with TRBJ1-2; possibly TRBD1 for D (6 bases). Trimming shortened V by 7 bases and J by 0 bases, and 15 bases separated the two germline ends. The CDR3 loop spans 15 amino acids. CDR1 and CDR2 from the germline V gene are MNHEY and SVGAGI. CDR3 amino acids: CASIRGDTSNYGYTF. The CDR3 DNA follows: TGTGCCAGCATCCGAGGGGACACCTCTAACTATGGCTACACCTTC.

This chain links TRBV28 with TRBJ2-2; D might be TRBD2 (5 bases). V shed 6 bases and J shed 6 bases, with 11 bases lying between them. The CDR3 totals 13 residues. Germline CDR1 and CDR2: MDHEN and SYDVKM. The CDR3 is CASSRTVPGELFF. The CDR3 DNA reads TGTGCCAGCAGCCGGACTGTACCCGGGGAGCTGTTTTTT.

Comments on this clone: This sample includes further DNA sequences coding for the same CDR3. The chain combines TRBV5-1 with TRBJ1-5; a possible D gene is TRBD1 (5 bases). The germline V gene has CDR1 SGHRS and CDR2 YFSETQ. V lost 0 bases to trimming and J lost 2 bases, with 6 bases between them. The CDR3 is made up of 14 amino acids. The CDR3 bases are TGCGCCAGCAGCTTGGGGGGGGGCAATCAGCCCCAGCATTTT. This translates into CASSLGGGNQPQHF.

This chain joins TRBV7-2 and TRBJ2-3; 10 bases align to TRBD2. The length of the CDR3 is 17 residues. Germline V gives CDR1 SGHTA, CDR2 FQGNSA. The trim removed 3 bases at V and 2 bases at J, leaving 8 bases unmatched. The CDR3 sequence is CASSLGWTSGNTDTQYF. CDR3 sequence (DNA): TGTGCCAGCAGCTTGGGATGGACTAGCGGAAACACAGATACGCAGTATTTT.

DNA for the CDR3: TGTGCCAGCAGTTCTACGAAAGGAGTCTACGAGCAGTACTTC. Amino acid sequence: CASSSTKGVYEQYF. The chain has TRBV7-8 and TRBJ2-7, with D hard to call. The V end lost 6 bases, the J end lost 3 bases, and 15 bases lay between the germline ends. The CDR3 is 14 residues long. Germline V gene sequence: CDR1 SGHVS, CDR2 FQNEAQ.

The V gene is TRBV28, the J gene TRBJ1-2; unclear D gene. Trimming cost V 5 bases and J 5 bases, with 15 bases left between them. The CDR3 runs 14 residues. The germline gives CDR1 MDHEN, CDR2 SYDVKM. The CDR3 DNA follows: TGTGCCAGCAGTCCGCCATTAAACGGGTATGGCTACACCTTC. Its protein product is CASSPPLNGYGYTF.

The V and J genes are TRBV28 and TRBJ1-6; D not resolved. Trimming pared 2 bases from V and 9 bases from J, leaving 8 bases between. The germline V gene has CDR1 MDHEN and CDR2 SYDVKM. CDR3 length: 13 amino acids. The CDR3 loop reads CASSLQVRSPLHF. CDR3 in DNA: TGTGCCAGCAGTTTACAGGTTCGTTCACCCCTCCACTTT.

This clone was detected only once. The chain joins TRBV7-9 to TRBJ1-6, with D uncertain. The CDR3 is made up of 14 amino acids. Trimming removed 6 bases from V and 7 bases from J, with 13 bases in between. Germline V gene data show CDR1 as SEHNR and CDR2 as FQNEAQ (reference sequence). Written as DNA, the CDR3 is TGTGCCAGCAGAGAGGGATTCAACAATTCACCCCTCCACTTT. Its translation: CASREGFNNSPLHF.

The V and J genes are TRBV4-1 and TRBJ1-2, with D possibly matching TRBD1 (6 bases). The CDR3 extends over 15 amino acids. Per germline, CDR1 MGHRA and CDR2 YSYEKL. V dropped 3 bases and J dropped 6 bases, with 17 bases sitting between them. The CDR3 coding sequence is TGCGCCAGCAGCCAGTCGGACAGTTTTGCGGATGGCTACACCTTC. Translating gives CASSQSDSFADGYTF.

The chain joins TRBV6-2 or TRBV6-3 to TRBJ1-5; 9 bases match TRBD1. J lost 7 bases, V lost 0 bases, and 7 bases had no gene match. Germline CDR1 and CDR2: MNHEY and SVGEGT. The CDR3 has 16 amino acids. The CDR3 nucleotides read TGTGCCAGCAGTTACTCGAGCGCGACAGGGGGGCAGCCCCAGCATTTT. This sequence encodes CASSYSSATGGQPQHF.

The V and J genes are TRBV19 and TRBJ1-1, with TRBD1 identical over 9 bases. This CDR3 region has 14 residues. After removal of 4 bases from V and 5 bases from J, the junction contained 5 bases not matched to a gene. Germline CDR1 LNHDA, CDR2 SQIVND (reference sequence). CDR3 sequence reads: CASSTDRGYTEAFF. Written as DNA, the CDR3 is TGTGCCAGTAGTACGGACAGGGGCTATACTGAAGCTTTCTTT.

V is TRBV11-3 and J is TRBJ2-2; D is perhaps TRBD2 (5 bases). Trimming cost V 4 bases and J 6 bases, with 18 bases left between them. Germline V gene sequence: CDR1 SGHNT, CDR2 YENEEA. The length of the CDR3 is 16 residues. The CDR3 DNA is TGTGCCAGCAGCTCGGTTGCCGATTCGCGGGCCGGGGAGCTGTTTTTT. Translating gives CASSSVADSRAGELFF.

The genes are TRBV24-1 and TRBJ2-5; D is possibly TRBD1 (5 bases). This CDR3 has 14 residues. Between the trimmed V and J ends, which lost 5 bases and 4 bases, there was a span of 13 bases. The germline gives CDR1 KGHDR, CDR2 SFDVKD. CDR3 nucleotides: TGTGCCACCAGTGGCCCAGGGTTACTAGAGACCCAGTACTTC. Protein sequence: CATSGPGLLETQYF.

The chain uses TRBV3-1 (or the pseudogene TRBV3-2) and TRBJ2-3, with 7 nucleotides matching TRBD1. Germline V gives CDR1 LGHDT, CDR2 YNNKEL (reference sequence). This CDR3 spans 14 amino acids. The J segment lost 6 bases and the V segment lost 4 bases, leaving 7 bases of the junction unmatched. CDR3 sequence reads: CASSLFLTGDTQYF. The CDR3 DNA sequence: TGTGCCAGCAGCCTTTTCCTGACAGGGGATACGCAGTATTTT.

The rearrangement joins TRBV4-1 to TRBJ2-6; D is unresolved. V was pared by 2 bases and J by 1 base, with 12 bases between. This CDR3 is built from 17 residues. Germline CDR1 reads MGHRA; CDR2 reads YSYEKL. CDR3 DNA: TGCGCCAGCAGCCAATGGAGTGGAAGGTCTGGGGCCAACGTCCTGACTTTC. Its translation is CASSQWSGRSGANVLTF.

This chain links TRBV11-2 with TRBJ2-3, with D tentatively TRBD2 (6 bases). From germline, CDR1 is SGHAT and CDR2 FQNNGV. Trimming stripped 4 bases from V and 7 bases from J, with 9 bases between. This CDR3 comprises 12 residues. In nucleotides, the CDR3 is TGTGCCAGCAGCTCTGGACTAAATACGCAGTATTTT. The encoded protein is CASSSGLNTQYF. Based on the CDR3 plus reference TRBV11-2 and TRBJ2-3, the full variable domain is EAGVAQSPRYKIIEKRQSVAFWCNPISGHATLYWYQQILGQGPKLLIQFQNNGVVDDSQLPKDRFSAERLKGVDSTLKIQPAKLEDSAVYLCASSSGLNTQYFGPGTRLTVL.